The 16 T cell receptor beta chains below were found in one sample sequenced in a study of T cell repertoires in cytomegalovirus infection. These receptors are not linked to any known antigen. TCRdb reanalysed the reads using MiXCR and keeps one entry per CDR3 protein. The table lists some 590,000 distinct CDR3 sequences, under 45% of them singletons. The material was cultured PBMCs, obtained from culture after CMV antigen stimulation. These TCRs come from a human donor in good health (CMV status not recorded). Some clones in this sample may be carry-over from other donors' samples.

This rearrangement joins TRBV5-5 to TRBJ2-5; the match to TRBD2 covers 8 bases. CDR3 size: 18 residues. Per the germline V gene, CDR1 is SGHKS and CDR2 is YYEKEE (reference sequence). With V trimmed by 5 bases and J by 3 bases, 18 bases remained unmatched. Here the CDR3 reads CASSRGGSSYLYKETQYF. The CDR3 region has the DNA TGTGCCAGCAGTCGCGGGGGGTCCAGCTACCTGTATAAAGAGACCCAGTACTTC.

The V and J genes are TRBV7-4 and TRBJ2-7; D might be TRBD1 (5 bases). Germline assignment: CDR1 SGHVT and CDR2 SQSDAQ. The CDR3 sequence is 14 residues long. V shed 1 base and J shed 6 bases, with 13 bases lying between them. Here the CDR3 DNA reads TGTGCCAGCAGCTTAGATGACAGAGCAGCCGAGCAGTACTTC. Its translation is CASSLDDRAAEQYF.

The rearrangement links TRBV6-2 or TRBV6-3 to TRBJ2-1; the D is unclear. V dropped 2 bases and J dropped 8 bases, with 19 bases sitting between them. The CDR3 is made up of 16 amino acids. Germline CDR1 and CDR2: MNHEY and SVGEGT. CDR3 DNA sequence: TGTGCCAGCAGTTACGCGTTGGTGAGGCCCACCGATGAGCAGTTCTTC. Translation gives CASSYALVRPTDEQFF.

The chain carries TRBV12-5 and TRBJ2-3; D gene ambiguous. Trimming took 7 bases from V and 2 from J, leaving 7 bases between them. This CDR3 region has 12 residues. Germline assignment: CDR1 LGHNT and CDR2 FRNRAP. CDR3 nucleotide sequence: TGTGCTAGTGTGGGGATCACAGATACGCAGTATTTT. Protein sequence: CASVGITDTQYF.

This sequence joins TRBV7-4 and TRBJ2-1; 8 nucleotides agree with TRBD2. Germline V gene sequence: CDR1 SGHVT, CDR2 SQSDAQ. CDR3 length: 16 amino acids. V was clipped by 5 bases and J by 8 bases; unmatched bases: 14. CDR3 sequence reads: CASSPRGREVLHEQFF. Here the CDR3 DNA reads TGTGCCAGCAGCCCTCGAGGGCGGGAGGTCCTCCATGAGCAGTTCTTC.

This clonotype occurred a few times. The rearrangement links TRBV20-1 to TRBJ2-1, with D maybe TRBD2 (6 bases). The V end was cut by 3 bases, the J end by 0 bases, with 24 bases between. In germline, CDR1 is DFQATT, CDR2 SNEGSKA (reference sequence). The length of the CDR3 is 19 residues. CDR3 amino acids: CSARFVRGLPPSSYNEQFF. The CDR3 DNA is TGCAGTGCTAGGTTTGTTAGAGGACTACCCCCGAGCTCCTACAATGAGCAGTTCTTC.

This clonotype was seen a few times. The chain is built from TRBV12-3 or TRBV12-4 and TRBJ2-2, with unresolved D. Deletions cut 5 bases from V and 5 bases from J, with 15 bases between. The length of the CDR3 is 15 residues. CDR3 in amino acids: CASSPARQGTGELFF. In DNA form, the CDR3 reads TGTGCCAGCAGTCCCGCGCGGCAAGGGACCGGGGAGCTGTTTTTT.

The J gene is TRBJ1-2, the V gene TRBV4-1; 9 bases are shared with TRBD1. The V gene end was trimmed by 3 bases and the J gene end by 4 bases; junction bases not matched to a gene: 12. CDR3 size: 17 residues. Germline V lookup: CDR1 MGHRA, CDR2 YSYEKL. This chain's CDR3 is CASSQIKRTGDVYGYTF. The CDR3 DNA reads as TGCGCCAGCAGCCAGATAAAAAGGACAGGGGACGTCTATGGCTACACCTTC.

This clonotype occurred a few times. In DNA, the CDR3 is TGTGCCAGCTATAGAGAAGAGCAGTTCTTC. Translating it yields CASYREEQFF. The chain joins TRBV6-1 to TRBJ2-1, with D unclear. Germline V lookup: CDR1 MNHNS, CDR2 SASEGT. V was pared by 8 bases and J by 10 bases, with 9 bases between. CDR3 length: 10 residues.

This clonotype was observed a few times. The V gene is TRBV2, the J gene TRBJ2-3, with 13 bases lining up with TRBD2. The CDR3 has 14 amino acids. The V gene's germline CDR1 is SNHLY and CDR2 FYNNEI. V was clipped by 9 bases and J by 2 bases; unmatched bases: 2. The DNA of the CDR3 is TGTGCCAGTACTAGCGGGAGGGCCACAGATACGCAGTATTTT. Translation: CASTSGRATDTQYF.

This clonotype was counted between two and nine times. V usage is TRBV7-6 and J usage is TRBJ2-3; the D call may be TRBD1 or TRBD2 (6 bases each). Germline CDR1 reads SGHVS; CDR2 reads FNYEAQ. The ends were cut back, 3 bases at V and 2 bases at J, with 9 bases in the middle. The CDR3 sequence is 14 residues long. DNA of the CDR3: TGTGCCAGCAGCTTTAGGGGGGTCACAGATACGCAGTATTTT. It translates to CASSFRGVTDTQYF.

The chain carries TRBV2 and TRBJ1-5, with D perhaps matching TRBD1 (6 bases). The V end lost 6 bases, the J end lost 9 bases, and 12 bases lay between the germline ends. The CDR3 spans 12 residues. Germline loops: CDR1 SNHLY, CDR2 FYNNEI. In nucleotides, the CDR3 is TGTGCCAGCAGCGAAACAGGGTTGCCCCAGCATTTT. This codes for CASSETGLPQHF. The variable domain in full, with the rest retrieved from reference TRBV2 and TRBJ1-5, is EPEVTQTPSHQVTQMGQEVILRCVPISNHLYFYWYRQILGQKVEFLVSFYNNEISEKSEIFDDQFSVERPDGSNFTLKIRSTKLEDSAMYFCASSETGLPQHFGDGTRLSIL.

This clonotype was seen a few times. The rearrangement links TRBV7-6 to TRBJ2-3, with 7 positions matching TRBD1. Germline V gene sequence: CDR1 SGHVS, CDR2 FNYEAQ. This CDR3 region has 16 residues. Trimming cost V 0 bases and J 2 bases; bases outside gene matches: 5. As DNA, the CDR3 is TGTGCCAGCAGCTTAGCGAGGGGGCAGTCCACAGATACGCAGTATTTT. Its protein product is CASSLARGQSTDTQYF.

The V and J genes are TRBV18 and TRBJ2-1, with 11 nucleotides matching TRBD2. V gave up 8 bases and J gave up 8 bases; unmatched junction bases: 8. This CDR3 spans 14 amino acids. The germline V gene has CDR1 KGHSH and CDR2 LQKENI. CDR3 in amino acids: CASAGTSGSDEQFF. In DNA form, the CDR3 reads TGTGCCAGCGCAGGCACTAGCGGGAGCGATGAGCAGTTCTTC.

The V call is TRBV5-1, the J call TRBJ2-4; no firm D call. Germline loops: CDR1 SGHRS, CDR2 YFSETQ. The ends were cut back, 4 bases at V and 2 bases at J, with 10 bases in the middle. The CDR3 runs to 14 residues. The CDR3 loop is CASSTDLSKNIQYF. The DNA for the CDR3 is TGCGCCAGCAGCACTGACCTCTCCAAAAACATTCAGTACTTC.

The sample holds a few counts of this clonotype. The rearrangement links TRBV7-8 to TRBJ2-1; maybe TRBD2 (7 bases). The CDR3 is made up of 16 amino acids. Germline V CDR1 and CDR2: SGHVS, FQNEAQ. The V and J ends lost 4 bases and 8 bases respectively, with 21 bases between them. The CDR3 here is CASSSYGRGGLYEQFF. For the CDR3, the DNA is TGTGCCAGCAGCTCTTACGGCAGGGGAGGGCTCTATGAGCAGTTCTTC.